The 28 T cell receptor beta chains reported below all come from one sample, sequenced in a study of cytomegalovirus exposure and HLA in healthy donors. It was with 60 Vbeta and 13 Jbeta primers that the PCR ran. The protocol was immunoSEQ multiplex PCR, while the TCRdb copy is restricted to in-frame clones and leaves out a portion. The table lists approximately 190,000 clones, more than 80% of them singletons. Sequenced input: PBMCs. The source of these receptors is a woman aged 45-60 years in good health and CMV-seropositive.

This rearrangement joins TRBV5-8 to TRBJ2-5; TRBD1 agrees at 9 bases. Losses at the gene ends were 4 bases for V and 4 bases for J; bases not matched to a gene: 14. The CDR3 is 17 amino acids. Germline CDR1 SGHTS, CDR2 YDEGEE. The CDR3 loop is CASSGGQGRKVPETQYF. The CDR3 nucleotides are TGTGCCAGCAGCGGAGGACAGGGGAGGAAGGTACCAGAGACCCAGTACTTC.

The chain is built from TRBV2 and TRBJ2-5; 10 bases are shared with TRBD1. The J call is doubtful: the DNA matches TRBJ2-7 better. Looked up from germline, CDR1 is SNHLY and CDR2 is FYNNEI. The CDR3 is 13 residues long. The CDR3 region has the DNA TGTGCGACCACGGGACAGGGGACGGGCGAGCAGTACTTC. It yields the protein CATTGQGTGEQYF.

This clone was picked up one time. CDR3 region: CASTPTGSYEQYF. In nucleotides, the CDR3 is TGTGCCAGCACCCCGACGGGCTCCTACGAGCAGTACTTC. This chain links TRBV5-4 with TRBJ2-7; no clear D. CDR1 is SGHNT and CDR2 is YYREEE in the germline V gene (reference sequence). This CDR3 comprises 13 residues. V was clipped by 6 bases and J by 0 bases, with 10 bases between them.

V and J are TRBV27 and TRBJ2-7, with D unclear. The CDR3 covers 13 residues. Germline V CDR1 and CDR2: MNHEY, SMNVEV (reference sequence). V was clipped by 5 bases and J by 2 bases, with 10 bases between them. CDR3 region: CASSPRSAYEQYF. CDR3 sequence (DNA): TGTGCCAGCAGTCCCCGCTCAGCCTACGAGCAGTACTTC.

There are a few counts of this clone. The chain is built from TRBV18 and TRBJ2-7; 8 nucleotides match TRBD1. Germline V gives CDR1 KGHSH, CDR2 LQKENI. V dropped 0 bases and J dropped 3; count of bases not matched to a gene: 7. The CDR3 is 16 amino acids. In DNA, the CDR3 is TGTGCCAGCTCACCACCGTCTAGACAGGGGAGCTACGAGCAGTACTTC. This codes for CASSPPSRQGSYEQYF.

This clone was counted once. The chain is built from TRBV6-5 and TRBJ2-5; 7 bases match TRBD2. Germline CDR1 and CDR2: MNHEY and SVGAGI. CDR3 length: 13 amino acids. V lost 5 bases and J lost 5; bases outside the gene matches: 5. The CDR3 spells CASSPREVETQYF. The CDR3, as DNA: TGTGCCAGCAGTCCCCGGGAGGTCGAGACCCAGTACTTC.

The CDR3 DNA is TGTGCCAGCAGCCAAGCGAGGAATCAGCCCCAGCATTTT. Protein: CASSQARNQPQHF. V and J are TRBV5-5 and TRBJ1-5; D gene ambiguous. Trimming took off 4 bases at V and 4 bases at J, with 9 bases between the two ends. The germline gives CDR1 SGHKS, CDR2 YYEKEE (reference sequence). The CDR3 covers 13 residues.

This clone was seen a few times. The chain links TRBV5-8 to TRBJ1-1; 8 positions match TRBD1. Germline values: CDR1 SGHTS, CDR2 YDEGEE. The trim removed 4 bases at V and 3 bases at J, leaving 11 bases unmatched. The CDR3 extends over 16 amino acids. CDR3 sequence: CASSPGDGQGYTEAFF. CDR3 nucleotide sequence: TGTGCCAGCAGCCCGGGGGACGGACAGGGTTACACTGAAGCTTTCTTT.

The genes are TRBV18 and TRBJ2-7, with a possible D match to TRBD2 (7 bases). V was trimmed by 6 bases and J by 5 bases, leaving 26 bases between them. Germline V CDR1 and CDR2: KGHSH, LQKENI. The CDR3 sequence is 17 residues long. The CDR3, as DNA: TGTGCCAGCTCCCCCCTTCCGGGGGGCGGGCGGGGTAACGAGCAGTACTTC. Translation: CASSPLPGGGRGNEQYF.

This clone was recorded only once. The rearrangement uses TRBV4-2 and TRBJ1-2; D is uncertain. Trimming pared 1 base from V and 8 bases from J, leaving 17 bases between. Germline CDR1 is LGHNA and CDR2 is YNFKEQ. This CDR3 is 15 amino acids long. CDR3 sequence reads: CASSQVSSGDVGYTF. CDR3 bases: TGTGCCAGCAGCCAAGTCTCGAGCGGAGATGTGGGCTACACCTTC.

This chain connects TRBV28 to TRBJ1-2, with TRBD1 as a possible D gene (5 bases). Trimming left V 2 bases short and J 4 bases short, with 11 bases between. The CDR3 contains 14 residues. The germline V gene has CDR1 MDHEN and CDR2 SYDVKM. The DNA for the CDR3 is TGTGCCAGCAGTTTAGCAGGGTCCCCCTATGGCTACACCTTC. It translates to CASSLAGSPYGYTF.

The chain joins TRBV4-3 to TRBJ1-1; D uncertain. Trimming removed 3 bases from V and 3 bases from J, with 8 bases in between. Germline CDR1 LGHNA, CDR2 YSLEER. There are 13 residues in the CDR3. CDR3 sequence (DNA): TGCGCCAGCAGCCAGACAACTTACACTGAAGCTTTCTTT. It encodes CASSQTTYTEAFF.

The chain links TRBV28 to TRBJ1-1; D uncertain. Germline assignment: CDR1 MDHEN and CDR2 SYDVKM. CDR3 length equals 15 residues. Trimming took off 6 bases at V and 0 bases at J, with 14 bases between the two ends. CDR3 coding DNA: TGTGCCAGCAGAGCATTATCGCCTCTGAACACTGAAGCTTTCTTT. It codes for CASRALSPLNTEAFF.

This chain uses TRBV27 with TRBJ2-1; D uncertain. The germline V and J ends were trimmed by 8 bases and 7 bases, with 9 bases remaining between them. Per the germline V gene, CDR1 is MNHEY and CDR2 is SMNVEV (reference sequence). The CDR3 loop spans 11 amino acids. The CDR3 sequence is CASGLNNEQFF. The CDR3 DNA sequence: TGTGCCAGCGGCCTGAATAATGAGCAGTTCTTC.

DNA of the CDR3: TGTGCCAGCTCACCACCTAAAGGTGGGACAGGGAACGAGCAGTACTTC. Its protein product is CASSPPKGGTGNEQYF. This rearrangement joins TRBV18 to TRBJ2-7, with 9 bases aligning to TRBD1. J lost 5 bases, V lost 0 bases, and 8 bases had no gene match. The CDR3 is made up of 16 amino acids. The germline CDR1 and CDR2 sequences are KGHSH and LQKENI.

This clone occurred once. The V gene is TRBV5-4, the J gene TRBJ1-2; no clear D. CDR3 length equals 13 residues. Trimming left V 2 bases short and J 4 bases short, with 9 bases between. Germline CDR1 is SGHNT and CDR2 is YYREEE (reference sequence). The CDR3 region has the DNA TGTGCCAGCAGCTTACAGCTCATCTATGGCTACACCTTC. Its protein product is CASSLQLIYGYTF.

The rearrangement links TRBV29-1 to TRBJ1-5, with D perhaps TRBD1 (5 bases). V gave up 4 bases and J gave up 0 bases, with 10 bases separating them. The CDR3 length is 14 residues. The germline V gene encodes CDR1 SQVTM and CDR2 ANQGSEA. This CDR3 reads CSVVTGNSNQPQHF. The DNA of the CDR3 is TGCAGCGTTGTCACAGGAAATAGCAATCAGCCCCAGCATTTT.

This rearrangement joins TRBV27 to TRBJ1-1; D perhaps matches TRBD1 (6 bases). Germline V lookup: CDR1 MNHEY, CDR2 SMNVEV (reference sequence). The V and J ends lost 4 bases and 1 base respectively, with 13 bases between them. The CDR3 contains 15 residues. The CDR3 is CASSSRTAPNTEAFF. The DNA for the CDR3 is TGTGCCAGCAGTTCTCGGACAGCGCCGAACACTGAAGCTTTCTTT.

The gene calls are TRBV7-9 and TRBJ2-7; TRBD1 matches 9 bases. CDR1 is SEHNR and CDR2 is FQNEAQ in the germline V gene (reference sequence). V lost 3 bases to trimming and J lost 1 base; unmatched junction nucleotides: 4. This CDR3 comprises 15 residues. The CDR3 DNA reads TGTGCCAGCAGCTTGGGACAGGGAGTGTCCTACGAGCAGTACTTC. Protein sequence: CASSLGQGVSYEQYF.

As to this clone: An end of the junction does not agree with germline; a read error may underlie this. The V call is TRBV27, the J call TRBJ2-7, with D possibly being TRBD2 (5 bases). This CDR3 is built from 10 residues. Germline V CDR1 and CDR2: MNHEY, SMNVEV (reference sequence). This CDR3 is CASKPPSPFF. CDR3 DNA sequence: TGTGCCAGCAAGCCCCCTAGCCCTTTCTTC.

The rearrangement links TRBV28 to TRBJ2-1; TRBD2 agrees at 16 bases. CDR1 is MDHEN, CDR2 SYDVKM, per germline. The CDR3 covers 15 residues. V was pared by 10 bases and J by 9 bases, with 9 bases of the junction left unmatched. Written as DNA, the CDR3 is TGTGCCATCGGGACTAGCGGGGGGGTGGTATTTGAGCAGTTCTTC. Protein: CAIGTSGGVVFEQFF.

This clone has more than one count but fewer than ten. The genes are TRBV30 and TRBJ1-1; D unclear. The CDR3 totals 13 residues. V lost 1 base and J 0 bases, leaving 6 bases between the germline ends. Looked up from germline, CDR1 is GTSNPN and CDR2 is SVGIG (reference sequence). In DNA, the CDR3 is TGTGCCTGGAGTGGGCAGTTGAACACTGAAGCTTTCTTT. Amino acid sequence: CAWSGQLNTEAFF.

V usage is TRBV7-2 and J usage is TRBJ1-5; D ambiguous. The CDR3 has 14 amino acids. V was shortened by 3 bases and J by 2 bases, with 8 bases between the two germline ends. CDR1 and CDR2 from the germline V gene are SGHTA and FQGNSA. CDR3 sequence reads: CASSLGEGNQPQHF. The CDR3 bases are TGTGCCAGCAGCTTGGGAGAGGGCAATCAGCCCCAGCATTTT. Using reference TRBV7-2 and TRBJ1-5 for the parts outside the CDR3, the full variable domain is GAGVSQSPSNKVTEKGKDVELRCDPISGHTALYWYRQSLGQGLEFLIYFQGNSAPDKSGLPSDRFSAERTGGSVSTLTIQRTQQEDSAVYLCASSLGEGNQPQHFGDGTRLSIL.

This sequence joins TRBV19 and TRBJ1-2; 8 bases agree with TRBD1. The CDR3 is 13 amino acids. The V gene's germline CDR1 is LNHDA and CDR2 SQIVND (reference sequence). V was pared by 5 bases and J by 8 bases, with 7 bases of the junction left unmatched. CDR3 in amino acids: CASSAQGVGGYTF. Here the CDR3 DNA reads TGTGCCAGTAGTGCACAGGGGGTTGGGGGCTACACCTTC.

CDR3 DNA sequence: TGTGCCAGCAGCCAAGTGAAGCGGGGGGACTATAAGGATACGCAGTATTTT. It translates to CASSQVKRGDYKDTQYF. The chain has TRBV7-2 and TRBJ2-3, with 9 positions matching TRBD2. From germline, CDR1 is SGHTA and CDR2 FQGNSA. The CDR3 extends over 17 amino acids. V was pared by 5 bases and J by 6 bases, with 15 bases of the junction left unmatched. The entire variable domain, with the rest obtained from reference TRBV7-2 and TRBJ2-3, is as follows: GAGVSQSPSNKVTEKGKDVELRCDPISGHTALYWYRQSLGQGLEFLIYFQGNSAPDKSGLPSDRFSAERTGGSVSTLTIQRTQQEDSAVYLCASSQVKRGDYKDTQYFGPGTRLTVL.

This clone was recorded only once. The chain recombines TRBV5-4 with TRBJ1-5, with no clear D. This CDR3 has 13 amino acids. Per the germline V gene, CDR1 is SGHNT and CDR2 is YYREEE (reference sequence). Trimming cost V 0 bases and J 8 bases, with 9 bases left between them. The CDR3: CASSLAPTEPQHF. DNA of the CDR3: TGTGCCAGCAGCTTGGCACCCACAGAGCCCCAGCATTTT.

The table lists this clone with a few counts. This chain links TRBV6-5 with TRBJ1-1; TRBD1 might be the D (5 bases). Germline CDR1 and CDR2: MNHEY and SVGAGI. The CDR3 is 13 residues long. The V gene lost 7 bases and the J gene lost 1 base, with 10 bases spanning the gap. CDR3 in DNA: TGTGCCAGCAACGGTAGGGGGAACACTGAAGCTTTCTTT. Translated: CASNGRGNTEAFF.

V and J are TRBV18 and TRBJ2-2; D is unclear. This CDR3 comprises 13 residues. Germline V CDR1 and CDR2: KGHSH, LQKENI. Trimming removed 4 bases from V and 4 bases from J, with 7 bases in between. CDR3 region: CASSRHSTGELFF. The CDR3 bases are TGTGCCAGCTCACGACATTCCACCGGGGAGCTGTTTTTT.